This T cell receptor (beta chain) stems from a study of beta chain features in type 1 diabetes. Study overall: Across all samples, about 110,000,000 sorted cells were examined.

Via CD45RO/CCR7/CD25/CD127/CD95/CD27, cells of the CD4+ naive, central memory, regulatory and stem cell-like memory subsets were sorted. Study-level findings and limits: Naive, central memory and Treg TCRB repertoires seemed to resemble each other more closely in patients than they did in healthy donors. The question of HLA type influencing TCRB rearrangement was one that remained unresolved here.

Reverse transcribing all isolated RNA meant expressed TCRB transcripts were sequenced. Here immunoSEQ multiplex PCR was the method, and the copy in TCRdb shows in-frame clones only, minus some. The top ten hold 0.023% of the sample, which has over 700,000 clones, 17% seen once. In its sample, this clone was seen a few times. Its antigen is undetermined. The CDR3 loop spans 15 amino acids. The germline CDR1 and CDR2 sequences are SGHTA and FQGTGA. Trimming took 1 base from V and 12 from J; bases not matched to a gene: 9. Source material: naive CD4+ T cells from blood. This sequence joins TRBV7-3 and TRBJ2-1, with 10 bases that match TRBD2. The sequence derives from a woman aged 18 to 35 in good health. CDR3 in DNA: TGTGCCAGCAGCTTAAGGGCTAGCGGGAGAGATCCGCAGTTCTTC. It translates to CASSLRASGRDPQFF. The whole variable domain, remainder taken from reference TRBV7-3 and TRBJ2-1, is GAGVSQTPSNKVTEKGKYVELRCDPISGHTALYWYRQSLGQGPEFLIYFQGTGAADDSGLPNDRFFAVRPEGSVSTLKIQRTERGDSAVYLCASSLRASGRDPQFFGPGTRLTVL.